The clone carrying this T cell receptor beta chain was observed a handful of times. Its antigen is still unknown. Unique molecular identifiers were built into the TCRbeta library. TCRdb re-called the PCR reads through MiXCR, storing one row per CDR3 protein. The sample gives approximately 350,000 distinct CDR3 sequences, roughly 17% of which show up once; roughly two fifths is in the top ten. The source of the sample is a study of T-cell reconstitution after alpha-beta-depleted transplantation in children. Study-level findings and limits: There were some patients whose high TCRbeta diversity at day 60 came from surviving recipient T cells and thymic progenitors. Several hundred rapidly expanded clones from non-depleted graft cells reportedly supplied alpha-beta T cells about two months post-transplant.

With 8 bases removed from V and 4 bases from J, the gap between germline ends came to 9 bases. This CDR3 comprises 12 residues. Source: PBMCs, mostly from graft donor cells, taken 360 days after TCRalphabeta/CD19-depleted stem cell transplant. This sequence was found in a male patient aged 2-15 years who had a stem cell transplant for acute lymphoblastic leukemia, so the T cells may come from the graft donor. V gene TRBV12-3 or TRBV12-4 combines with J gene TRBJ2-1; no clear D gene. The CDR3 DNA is TGTGCCAGCCTTGGGCGGTACAATGAGCAGTTCTTC. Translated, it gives CASLGRYNEQFF.